This is a list of T cell receptor beta chains from one sample in a study of T cell responses to AZD1222 COVID-19 vaccine. TCRdb keeps only in-frame clones here, not all; method: immunoSEQ multiplex PCR. Counted here are roughly 65,000 clones, around four fifths occurring once; the ten biggest clones make up around 10%. The sequences come from peripheral blood, collected on day 0 of AZD1222 vaccination. The origin of the receptors is an adult in good health. Each CDR3 is given with its conserved first and last residue. The order of the fields is clone size, V gene, CDR3 length, J gene, D gene, CDR3 protein, CDR3 DNA. D genes are given only for firm matches. Not every row has a clone size; where given, it reads once, few, many or a size class.

once	TRBV5-1	14	TRBJ2-7	-	CASSLDWVSYEQYF	TGCGCCAGCAGCTTGGATTGGGTTAGCTACGAGCAGTACTTC
-	TRBV2	14	TRBJ2-5	-	CASRLDRYIETQYF	TGTGCCAGCAGGCTGGACAGATACATCGAGACCCAGTACTTC
few	TRBV7-2	16	TRBJ1-2	-	CASSSGTERLYYGYTF	TGTGCCAGCAGCTCCGGGACTGAGCGACTTTACTATGGCTACACCTTC
-	TRBV5-1	15	TRBJ1-3	-	CASSSTGDHGNTIYF	TGCGCCAGCAGCTCGACAGGAGATCATGGAAACACCATATATTTT
once	TRBV5-1	14	TRBJ1-2	-	CASSLHQGGYGYTF	TGCGCCAGCAGCTTGCACCAGGGAGGCTATGGCTACACCTTC
-	TRBV19	13	TRBJ2-5	-	CASSGQGQETQYF	TGTGCCAGTAGTGGCCAGGGGCAAGAGACCCAGTACTTC
once	TRBV28	17	TRBJ1-5	TRBD1	CASSPTGTGGNNQPQHF	TGTGCCAGCAGTCCCACAGGGACAGGGGGAAACAATCAGCCCCAGCATTTT
-	TRBV4-1	17	TRBJ2-3	TRBD1	CASSQGGRQGSTDTQYF	TGCGCCAGCAGCCAAGGGGGTCGACAGGGCAGCACAGATACGCAGTATTTT
-	TRBV6-5	15	TRBJ2-4	-	CASSSSYLAKNIQYF	TGTGCCAGCAGTTCCAGTTATCTAGCCAAAAACATTCAGTACTTC
-	TRBV5-1	15	TRBJ1-5	-	CASSPSGGSNQPQHF	TGCGCCAGCAGCCCCTCCGGGGGCAGCAATCAGCCCCAGCATTTT
-	TRBV12-5	13	TRBJ2-3	-	CASGSSLTDTQYF	TGTGCTAGTGGTTCTTCCCTCACAGATACGCAGTATTTT
-	TRBV19	14	TRBJ2-3	TRBD1	CATSRDRGTDTQYF	TGTGCCACCTCCCGGGACAGGGGTACAGATACGCAGTATTTT
-	TRBV12-3/TRBV12-4	13	TRBJ1-2	-	CASEGGADYGYTF	TGTGCCAGCGAGGGGGGCGCGGACTATGGCTACACCTTC
-	TRBV5-4	17	TRBJ2-5	TRBD1	CASSPSVQDRAVETQYF	TGTGCCAGCAGCCCGTCGGTCCAGGACAGGGCAGTAGAGACCCAGTACTTC
-	TRBV7-9	14	TRBJ1-3	-	CASSLGGAGNTIYF	TGTGCCAGCAGCTTAGGGGGAGCTGGAAACACCATATATTTT
-	TRBV5-1	15	TRBJ1-1	-	CASSWQYGVNTEAFF	TGCGCCAGCAGCTGGCAGTACGGTGTGAACACTGAAGCTTTCTTT
-	TRBV5-6	17	TRBJ2-7	-	CASSYRGTGARTYEQYF	TGTGCCAGCAGCTACCGGGGGACGGGGGCCAGGACATACGAGCAGTACTTC
-	TRBV7-9	15	TRBJ2-2	TRBD2	CASSSRTSGVVELFF	TGTGCCAGCAGCTCGAGGACTAGCGGGGTGGTGGAGCTGTTTTTT
-	TRBV10-3	15	TRBJ1-1	-	CAISDPGRLNTEAFF	TGTGCCATCAGTGACCCGGGACGGTTGAACACTGAAGCTTTCTTT
-	TRBV10-3	12	TRBJ1-2	TRBD1	CAISEPRTGGYF	TGTGCCATCAGTGAGCCTAGGACAGGAGGATACTTC
-	TRBV28	15	TRBJ1-5	-	CASSRGTDFNQPQHF	TGTGCCAGCAGTAGGGGGACGGATTTTAATCAGCCCCAGCATTTT
-	TRBV28	14	TRBJ2-7	-	CASYGGRGNYEQYF	TGTGCCAGCTACGGAGGCCGGGGGAACTACGAGCAGTACTTC
-	TRBV7-9	17	TRBJ1-2	TRBD1	CASSPGGQKRYDYGYTF	TGTGCCAGCAGCCCAGGGGGACAGAAGAGGTACGACTATGGCTACACCTTC
few	TRBV2	14	TRBJ1-2	TRBD1	CASRGGQRNYGYTF	TGTGCCAGCAGGGGGGGACAGCGAAACTATGGCTACACCTTC
-	TRBV27	13	TRBJ1-2	-	CASSYGGSNGYTF	TGTGCCAGCAGTTACGGCGGCTCCAATGGCTACACCTTC